This T cell receptor beta chain was observed in a study of OX40 agonist ivuxolimab in advanced cancers. Study-level background: Mean age approximately 59 years, range 23 to 79; just over 80% male. Partial responses, seen in three patients, involved one hepatocellular carcinoma and two cutaneous melanomas.

Regarding the study as a whole: The antigen specificity of the peripheral T cells (those that were expanded) was not determined.

The CDR3 runs to 17 residues. Germline CDR1 is LGHNA and CDR2 is YNFKEQ. The ends lost 0 bases at V and 2 bases at J; junction bases unmatched: 7. The table came from immunoSEQ multiplex PCR; TCRdb's copy has only in-frame clones and leaves some out. The data hold some 86,000 clones, with 70% to 85% observed a single time. This clone was seen more than once but under ten times. Its specificity is unknown. Autoimmune disease history or systemic immunosuppression meant exclusion. This TCR derives from an adult with an advanced solid tumor such as melanoma, head and neck, liver or kidney cancer. The source material was CD4+ or CD8+ T cells sorted from blood, sampled in a trial of the OX40 agonist ivuxolimab. V is TRBV4-2 and J is TRBJ2-1; TRBD2 matches at 7 bases. The CDR3 nucleotides read TGTGCCAGCAGCCAAGAGGGGAGGGTCGGGACCTACAATGAGCAGTTCTTC. This gives the protein CASSQEGRVGTYNEQFF.